This T cell receptor beta chain emerged from a study of blood T cell repertoires in COVID-19 (dated by TCRdb to the early 2020s). Concerning the study at large: The collaborator samples originated in the United States, Italy and Spain and spanned the acute and convalescent phases of COVID-19. The prospective study material was composed of cDNA or gDNA derived from T cells, B-cell-depleted T cells, or PBMCs. Deeply sampled blood TCRbeta repertoires from subjects exposed to, actively infected with, or recovered from COVID-19 were included in the dataset. The repertoires were released in a freely available public database intended as a resource for research on the immune response to SARS-CoV-2. Samples came from the ongoing ImmuneRACE study (first 160 participants) plus 1,254 subjects from 6 global collaborators. Nearly every sample came with metadata listing a de-identified subject ID, COVID-19 status, age in years and sex. Where available, HLA class I and class II types were taken from metadata supplied by the sample provider and were not determined by assay-based typing. Study-level results and caveats: Clinical and demographic metadata were provided uncurated, with the amount varying by source and participant.

TCRbeta CDR3 regions were amplified from genomic DNA using the immunoSEQ Assay, a bias-controlled multiplex PCR. The source study handled its data this way. The number of nucleated cells in each sample was estimated by amplification of reference gene primers within the assay. To quantify the absolute abundance of each unique TCRbeta CDR3 rearrangement, sequence reads were collapsed and filtered. For each sample, productive Simpson clonality was calculated as the square root of Simpson's diversity index over productive rearrangements. TCRdb took over this immuneACCESS table, retaining in-frame rearrangements with V and J assigned. Such tables are incomplete; in checked studies, under half of the missing clones stem from an unresolved V gene, and the remainder is unexplained. V and J calls and clone size follow that table, whereas D and trimming were derived from the DNA. For this sample there are about 130,000 clones; around 81% appear just once. The top ten clones comprise approximately 17% of the sample.

One collaborating source in Seattle enrolled patients during active infection and followed them longitudinally through the course of disease. Each collaborating institution followed its own protocols to collect whole blood in K2EDTA tubes. Collaborator samples were shipped for TCRbeta analysis as frozen whole blood, isolated PBMCs, or DNA extracted from either sample type. Of note for this clone: Its antigen target is currently unknown. Base qualities are not provided; no much larger clone lies one nucleotide away.

CDR1 SGHRS and CDR2 YFSETQ were looked up in the germline V gene. Counted from cysteine to phenylalanine, this CDR3 has 15 amino acids. Here the CDR3 DNA is all that survives: 45 bases in frame from base 1. V and J are truncated by 5 bases and 7 bases respectively, leaving an intervening sequence of 21 bases. This clonotype was sampled from a man aged 25-40 years with COVID-19, enrolled during active disease. The chain couples TRBV5-1 to TRBJ1-1, and TRBD1 may be the D gene, going by 6 matching bases. The material sequenced was peripheral blood. The CDR3 in this case is CASRPSPAGADEAFF. The DNA sequence is TGCGCCAGCAGACCCTCTCCGGCGGGGGCGGATGAAGCTTTCTTT.